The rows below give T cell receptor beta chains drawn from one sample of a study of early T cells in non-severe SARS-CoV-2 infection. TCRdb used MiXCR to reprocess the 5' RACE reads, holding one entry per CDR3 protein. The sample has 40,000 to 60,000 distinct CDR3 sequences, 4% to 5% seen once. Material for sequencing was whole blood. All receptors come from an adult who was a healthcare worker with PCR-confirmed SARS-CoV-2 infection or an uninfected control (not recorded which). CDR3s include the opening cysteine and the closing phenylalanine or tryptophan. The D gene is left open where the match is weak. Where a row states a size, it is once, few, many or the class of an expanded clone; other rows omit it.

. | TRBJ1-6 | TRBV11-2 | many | TGTGCCAGCAGCTTAGTTGGGTCACCCCTCCACTTT | CASSLVGSPLHF
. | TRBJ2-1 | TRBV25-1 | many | TGTGCCAGCAGTCACGGGGGTTCTAATGAGCAGTTCTTC | CASSHGGSNEQFF
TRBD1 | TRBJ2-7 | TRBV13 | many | TGTGCCAGCAGCTTAACAGGGGTCCCCCACGAGCAGTACTTC | CASSLTGVPHEQYF
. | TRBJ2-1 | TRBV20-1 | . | TGCAGTGCTAGAGCCTCATCATCGTTGGGATGGAACAATGAGCAGTTCTTC | CSARASSSLGWNNEQFF
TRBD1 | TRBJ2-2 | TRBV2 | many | TGTGCCAGCAGAGGACAGGCGAACACCGGGGAGCTGTTTTTT | CASRGQANTGELFF
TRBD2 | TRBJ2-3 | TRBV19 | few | TGTGCCACAGCTAGCGGGGGGGGCACAGATACGCAGTATTTT | CATASGGGTDTQYF
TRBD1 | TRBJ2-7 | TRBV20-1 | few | TGCAGTGCTAGAGGGACAGGCGACGCCTACGAGCAGTACTTC | CSARGTGDAYEQYF
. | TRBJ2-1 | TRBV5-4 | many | TGTGCCAGCAGCCCGGCCACCCGCTCCTACAATGAGCAGTTCTTC | CASSPATRSYNEQFF
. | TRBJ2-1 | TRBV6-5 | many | TGTGCCAGCAGTCACTCAGGTGGGAATCAGGATGAGCAGTTCTTC | CASSHSGGNQDEQFF
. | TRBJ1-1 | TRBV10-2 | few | TGCGCCAGCAGCGAAACGAGATCTGAAGCTTTCTTT | CASSETRSEAFF
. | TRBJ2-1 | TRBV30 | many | TGTGCCTGGAGTGGGGCATACAATGAGCAGTTCTTC | CAWSGAYNEQFF
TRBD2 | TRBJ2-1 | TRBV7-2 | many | TGTGCCAGCAGCGTTCTAGCGGGGGGGCCTAATGAGCAGTTCTTC | CASSVLAGGPNEQFF
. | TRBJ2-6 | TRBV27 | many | TGTGCCAGCAGTTTTGAGGGGCCTGGGGCCAACGTCCTGACTTTC | CASSFEGPGANVLTF
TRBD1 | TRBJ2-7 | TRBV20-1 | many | TGCAGTGCACCGGACAGGGCAACCTACGAGCAGTACTTC | CSAPDRATYEQYF
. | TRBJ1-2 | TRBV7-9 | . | TGTGCCAGCAGCTGGCAGGCGAGGGACGGCTACACCTTC | CASSWQARDGYTF
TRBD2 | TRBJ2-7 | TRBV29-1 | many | TGCAGCGTTGAAGGACTAGCGGGAGAGAGCTCCTACGAGCAGTACTTC | CSVEGLAGESSYEQYF
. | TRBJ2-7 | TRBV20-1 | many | TGCAGTGCTAAACAGTCAGGTCTCCGGTTCTACGAGCAGTACTTC | CSAKQSGLRFYEQYF
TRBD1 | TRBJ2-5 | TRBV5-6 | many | TGTGCCAGCAGCTTGACAGGGGGGGAGACCCAGTACTTC | CASSLTGGETQYF
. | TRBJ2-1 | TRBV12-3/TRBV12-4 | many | TGTGCCAGCAGTTTAAGGCACCTGGGCTACTACAATGAGCAGTTCTTC | CASSLRHLGYYNEQFF
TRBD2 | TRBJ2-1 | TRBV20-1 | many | TGCAGTGCCAGGCGGGACAATCCTAGCGGGGACTACAATGAGCAGTTCTTC | CSARRDNPSGDYNEQFF
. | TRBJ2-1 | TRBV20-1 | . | TGCAGTGCTAGGGGACCAGGGGAGTACAATGAGCAGTTCTTC | CSARGPGEYNEQFF
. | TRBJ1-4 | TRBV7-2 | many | TGTGCCAGCAGCTTGACTTATAATGAAAAACTGTCTTTT | CASSLTYNEKLSF
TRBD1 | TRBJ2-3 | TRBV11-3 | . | TGTGCCAGCGCCGACAGGGGGACGGAGGATACGCAGTATTTT | CASADRGTEDTQYF
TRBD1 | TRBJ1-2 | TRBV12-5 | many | TGTGCTAGTGGTCCCTGGACAGGTGATGGCTACACCTTC | CASGPWTGDGYTF
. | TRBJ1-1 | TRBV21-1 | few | TGTGCCAGCAGCAAAGACGGAGATAACACTGAAGCTTTCTTT | CASSKDGDNTEAFF
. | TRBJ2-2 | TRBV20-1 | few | TGCAGTGCTAGTGGGCCGAACACCGGGGAGCTGTTTTTT | CSASGPNTGELFF
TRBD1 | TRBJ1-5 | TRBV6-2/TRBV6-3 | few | TGTGCCAGCAGTAGGGGACAGACCAGCAATCAGCCCCAGCATTTT | CASSRGQTSNQPQHF
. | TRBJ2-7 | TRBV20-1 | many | TGCAGTGCTAGAGATTGGCAGGGGTTTGGGTACGAGCAGTACTTC | CSARDWQGFGYEQYF